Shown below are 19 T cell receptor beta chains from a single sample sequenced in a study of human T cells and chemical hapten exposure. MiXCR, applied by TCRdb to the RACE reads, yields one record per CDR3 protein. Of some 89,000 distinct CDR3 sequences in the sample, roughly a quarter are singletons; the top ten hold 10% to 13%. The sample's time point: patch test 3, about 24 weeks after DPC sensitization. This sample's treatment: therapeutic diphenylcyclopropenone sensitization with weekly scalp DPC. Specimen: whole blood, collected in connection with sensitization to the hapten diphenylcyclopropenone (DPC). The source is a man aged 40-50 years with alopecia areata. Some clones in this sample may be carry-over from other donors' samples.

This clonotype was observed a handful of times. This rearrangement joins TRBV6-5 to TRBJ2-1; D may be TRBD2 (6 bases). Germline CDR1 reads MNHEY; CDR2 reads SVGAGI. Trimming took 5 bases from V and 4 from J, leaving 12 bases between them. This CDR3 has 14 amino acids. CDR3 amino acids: CASSKLAIYNEQFF. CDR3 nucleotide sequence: TGTGCCAGCAGTAAACTAGCCATATACAATGAGCAGTTCTTC.

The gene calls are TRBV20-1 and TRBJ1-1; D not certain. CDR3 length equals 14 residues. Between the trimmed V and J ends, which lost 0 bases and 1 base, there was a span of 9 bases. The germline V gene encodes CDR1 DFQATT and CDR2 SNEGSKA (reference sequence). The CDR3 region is CSARDPPGNTEAFF. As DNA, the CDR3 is TGCAGTGCTAGAGATCCCCCAGGGAACACTGAAGCTTTCTTT.

As DNA, the CDR3 is TGTGCCAGCAGTTTAGAGGGGAGGTTGAATTCACCCCTCCACTTT. This encodes CASSLEGRLNSPLHF. V gene TRBV28 combines with J gene TRBJ1-6, with a tentative D call TRBD1 (5 bases). Deletions cut 2 bases from V and 7 bases from J, with 12 bases between. Germline CDR1 MDHEN, CDR2 SYDVKM. There are 15 residues in the CDR3.

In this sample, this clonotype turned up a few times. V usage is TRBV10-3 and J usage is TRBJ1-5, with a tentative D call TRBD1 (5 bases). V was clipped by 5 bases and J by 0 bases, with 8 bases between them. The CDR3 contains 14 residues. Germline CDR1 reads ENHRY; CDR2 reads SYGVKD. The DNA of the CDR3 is TGTGCCATCAGTCAGGGAAGTAGCAATCAGCCCCAGCATTTT. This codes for CAISQGSSNQPQHF.

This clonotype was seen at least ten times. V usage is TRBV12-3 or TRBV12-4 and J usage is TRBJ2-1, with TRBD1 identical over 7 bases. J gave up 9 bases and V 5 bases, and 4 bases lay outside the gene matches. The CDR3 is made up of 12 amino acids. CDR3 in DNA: TGTGCCAGCAGTCCTGGACAGGTTGAGCAGTTCTTC. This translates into CASSPGQVEQFF.

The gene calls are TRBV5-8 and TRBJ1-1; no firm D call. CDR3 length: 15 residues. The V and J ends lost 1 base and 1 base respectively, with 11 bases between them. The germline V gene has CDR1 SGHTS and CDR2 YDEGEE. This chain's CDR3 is CASSLFAGWNTEAFF. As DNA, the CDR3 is TGTGCCAGCAGCTTGTTCGCCGGATGGAACACTGAAGCTTTCTTT.

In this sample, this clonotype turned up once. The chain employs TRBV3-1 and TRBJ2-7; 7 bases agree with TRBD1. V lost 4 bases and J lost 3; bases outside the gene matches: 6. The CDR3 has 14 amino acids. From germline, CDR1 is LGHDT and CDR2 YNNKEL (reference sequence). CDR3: CASSPRDRLYEQYF. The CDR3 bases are TGTGCCAGCAGCCCAAGGGACAGACTCTACGAGCAGTACTTC.

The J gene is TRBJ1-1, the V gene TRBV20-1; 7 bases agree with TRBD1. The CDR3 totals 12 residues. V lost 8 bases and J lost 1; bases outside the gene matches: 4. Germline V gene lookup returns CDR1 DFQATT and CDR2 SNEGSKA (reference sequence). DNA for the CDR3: TGCAGTCCAGGGGGGGGGAACACTGAAGCTTTCTTT. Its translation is CSPGGGNTEAFF.

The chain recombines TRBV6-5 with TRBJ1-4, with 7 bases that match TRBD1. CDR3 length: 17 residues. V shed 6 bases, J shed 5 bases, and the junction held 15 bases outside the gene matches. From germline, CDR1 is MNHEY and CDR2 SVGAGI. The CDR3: CASSPRGARPRNEKLFF. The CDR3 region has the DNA TGTGCCAGCAGCCCCAGGGGGGCACGGCCGAGGAATGAAAAACTGTTTTTT.

CDR3 nucleotides: TGTGCCAGCAGTTCCCTGGACTCCTACGAGCAGTACTTC. This codes for CASSSLDSYEQYF. This rearrangement joins TRBV27 to TRBJ2-7; D ambiguous. Germline V gene data show CDR1 as MNHEY and CDR2 as SMNVEV (reference sequence). CDR3 length: 13 amino acids. Trimming shortened V by 4 bases and J by 0 bases, and 7 bases separated the two germline ends.

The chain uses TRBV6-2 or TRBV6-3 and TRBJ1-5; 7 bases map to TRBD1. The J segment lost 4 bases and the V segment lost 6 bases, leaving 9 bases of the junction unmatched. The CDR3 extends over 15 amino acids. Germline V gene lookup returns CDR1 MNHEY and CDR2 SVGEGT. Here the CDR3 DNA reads TGTGCCAGCAGAGACGGCGGGACAGCTAATCAGCCCCAGCATTTT. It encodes CASRDGGTANQPQHF.

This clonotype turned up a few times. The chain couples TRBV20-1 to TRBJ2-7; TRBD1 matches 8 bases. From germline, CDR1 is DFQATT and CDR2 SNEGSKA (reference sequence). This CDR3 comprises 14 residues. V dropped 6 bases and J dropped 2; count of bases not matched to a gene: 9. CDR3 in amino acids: CSASETGVAYEQYF. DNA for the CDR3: TGCAGTGCGAGCGAGACAGGGGTCGCCTACGAGCAGTACTTC.

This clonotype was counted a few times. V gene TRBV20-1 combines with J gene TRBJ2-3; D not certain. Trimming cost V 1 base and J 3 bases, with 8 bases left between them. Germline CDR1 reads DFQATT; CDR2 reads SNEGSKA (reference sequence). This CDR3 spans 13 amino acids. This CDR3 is CSARADGTDTQYF. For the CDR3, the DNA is TGCAGTGCTAGAGCAGACGGTACAGATACGCAGTATTTT.

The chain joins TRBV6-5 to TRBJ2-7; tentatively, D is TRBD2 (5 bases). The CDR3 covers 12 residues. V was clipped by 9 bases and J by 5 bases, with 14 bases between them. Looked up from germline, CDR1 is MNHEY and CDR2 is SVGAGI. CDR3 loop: CASHGRGNEQYF. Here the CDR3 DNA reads TGTGCCAGTCACGGCCGGGGAAACGAGCAGTACTTC.

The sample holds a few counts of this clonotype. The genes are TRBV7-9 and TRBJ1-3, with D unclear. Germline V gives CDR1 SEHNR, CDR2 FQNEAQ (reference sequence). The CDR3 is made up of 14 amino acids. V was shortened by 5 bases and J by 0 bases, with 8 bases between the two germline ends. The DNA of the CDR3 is TGTGCCAGCAGCGCATTAAGCTCTGGAAACACCATATATTTT. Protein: CASSALSSGNTIYF.

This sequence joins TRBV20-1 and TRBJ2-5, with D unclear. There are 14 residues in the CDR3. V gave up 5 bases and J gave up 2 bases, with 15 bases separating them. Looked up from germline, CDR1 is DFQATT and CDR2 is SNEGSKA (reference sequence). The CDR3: CSAPCFSRQETQYF. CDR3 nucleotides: TGCAGTGCTCCCTGTTTTTCGAGACAAGAGACCCAGTACTTC.

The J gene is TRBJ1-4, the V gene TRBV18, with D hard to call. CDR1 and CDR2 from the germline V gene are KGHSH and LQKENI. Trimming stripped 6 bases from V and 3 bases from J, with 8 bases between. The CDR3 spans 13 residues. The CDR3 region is CASSLDANEKLFF. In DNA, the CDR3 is TGTGCCAGCTCCCTAGACGCTAATGAAAAACTGTTTTTT.

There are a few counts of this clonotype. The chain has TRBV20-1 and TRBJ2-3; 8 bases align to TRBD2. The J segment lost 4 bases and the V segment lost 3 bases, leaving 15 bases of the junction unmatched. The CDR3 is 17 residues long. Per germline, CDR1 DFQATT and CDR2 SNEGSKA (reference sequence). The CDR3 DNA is TGCAGTGCTAGCGCGTTAAGAGAAGCGGGAGCCCCAGATACGCAGTATTTT. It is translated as CSASALREAGAPDTQYF.

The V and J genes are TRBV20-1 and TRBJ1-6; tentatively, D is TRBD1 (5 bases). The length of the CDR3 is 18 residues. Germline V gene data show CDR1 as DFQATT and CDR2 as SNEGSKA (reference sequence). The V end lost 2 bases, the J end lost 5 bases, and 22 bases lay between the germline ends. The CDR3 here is CSARPVSGTGIHNSPLHF. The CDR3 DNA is TGCAGTGCTAGACCTGTATCAGGAACAGGAATACATAATTCACCCCTCCACTTT.